The present T cell receptor beta chain was sequenced within a study of blood T cells in healthy people across ages. With regard to this clonotype: Its antigen remains unidentified.

Through a sample-barcoded 5' primer and a J-beta primer mix, a second PCR was run for roughly 6 to 11 cycles. Researchers report that a template-switch adaptor with 12 random nucleotides tagged each cDNA molecule. One entry per CDR3 protein, called by TCRdb with MiXCR from the 5' RACE reads. The table records approximately 1,100,000 distinct CDR3 sequences, 35% to 50% of them present only once. The study, taken as a whole, reports: Diversity was higher, and naive CD4+ cells more numerous, in long-lived donors than in aged donors. Measured against age, TCR beta diversity per million T cells decreased in a roughly linear manner.

Germline CDR1 and CDR2: MNHEY and SVGEGT. The CDR3 runs 13 residues. Trimming removed 10 bases from V and 5 bases from J; junction bases left unmatched: 7. The chain joins TRBV6-2 or TRBV6-3 to TRBJ2-1; TRBD2 aligns across 8 bases. The specimen was blood. The source is a woman aged 55 to 70 in good health. The chain's CDR3 is CATTGTRDNEQFF. The CDR3 nucleotides read TGTGCCACCACCGGGACTAGAGACAATGAGCAGTTCTTC.